This T cell receptor (beta chain) was recorded in a study of post-analysis software for immune sequencing data. Regarding the study as a whole: Under the F measure, samples that were prepared in one batch clustered strongly together. Those with multiple sclerosis, the patient group, showed significantly lower normalized Chao1 diversity than controls. In patients, about five TRBV segments were more frequent than in controls, with TRBV5-6, TRBV5-1 and TRBV20-1 among them.

The TCR beta cDNA libraries contained unique molecular identifiers. There were 1 to 10 million T cells, and 400,000 to 650,000 cDNA molecules came from them. TCRdb fed the PCR reads into MiXCR, producing one record per CDR3 protein. This sample yields around 700,000 distinct CDR3 sequences, of which more than 50% are seen a single time; approximately 10% belongs to the top ten. Notes on this clonotype: What it recognizes is unknown.

This CDR3 is 14 amino acids long. V lost 3 bases, J lost 3 bases, and 10 bases lay in between. The TCR originated in a girl aged 2 to 10 with multiple sclerosis. V is TRBV12-3 or TRBV12-4 and J is TRBJ2-3; D unresolved. Sequencing used blood. The CDR3 nucleotides are TGTGCCAGCAGTTTCGCGGTGGGGACAGATACGCAGTATTTT. It codes for CASSFAVGTDTQYF.